This T cell receptor beta chain was recorded in a study of T cells in Graves' hyperthyroidism and ophthalmopathy. General study findings and limits: Researchers found most expanded thyroid clonotypes above 0.001 in blood as well.

RNA transcripts gave rise to amplified TCR beta CDR3 regions. TCR CDR3 regions were first amplified by RT-PCR with HTBI primers. From the multiplex PCR reads, TCRdb called clonotypes with MiXCR, one entry per CDR3 protein. Counted here are approximately 400,000 distinct CDR3 sequences, approximately 14% occurring once; the ten biggest clones make up roughly a quarter. Patients between 18 and 65 years old had hyperthyroidism, newly diagnosed and lasting under 2 months. Fresh peripheral blood, 10 ml, yielded the PBMCs. The CDR3 extends over 13 amino acids. Between the trimmed V and J ends, which lost 4 bases and 3 bases, there was a span of 10 bases. CDR1 is SGHVS and CDR2 is FNYEAQ in the germline V gene. This clonotype was counted at least ten times. Its antigen is undetermined.

Sequenced input: blood. This clonotype was obtained from a woman younger than 30 with Graves' hyperthyroidism that later progressed to Graves' ophthalmopathy. This chain links TRBV7-6 with TRBJ2-7; D possibly corresponds to TRBD2 (6 bases). CDR3 DNA sequence: TGTGCCAGCAGCTCAGCGACTAGCTACGAGCAGTACTTC. Encoded protein: CASSSATSYEQYF.